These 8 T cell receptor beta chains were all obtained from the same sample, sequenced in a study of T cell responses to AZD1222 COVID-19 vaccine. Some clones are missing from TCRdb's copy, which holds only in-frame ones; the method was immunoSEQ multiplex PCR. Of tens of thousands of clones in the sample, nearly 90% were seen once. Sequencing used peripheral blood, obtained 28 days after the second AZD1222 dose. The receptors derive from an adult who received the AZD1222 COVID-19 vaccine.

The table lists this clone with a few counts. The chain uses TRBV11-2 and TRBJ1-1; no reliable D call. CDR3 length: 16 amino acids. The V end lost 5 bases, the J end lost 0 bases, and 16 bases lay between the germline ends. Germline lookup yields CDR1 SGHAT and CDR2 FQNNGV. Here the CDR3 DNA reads TGTGCCAGCAGCCCTGCAAAGGGTGAGGTGAACACTGAAGCTTTCTTT. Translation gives CASSPAKGEVNTEAFF.

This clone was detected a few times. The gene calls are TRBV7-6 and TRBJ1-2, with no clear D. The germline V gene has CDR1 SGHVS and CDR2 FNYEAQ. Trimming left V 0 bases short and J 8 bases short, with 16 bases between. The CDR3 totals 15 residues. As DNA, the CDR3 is TGTGCCAGCAGCTTAGCGGCGGAGGACGGTGGGGGCTACACCTTC. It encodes CASSLAAEDGGGYTF.

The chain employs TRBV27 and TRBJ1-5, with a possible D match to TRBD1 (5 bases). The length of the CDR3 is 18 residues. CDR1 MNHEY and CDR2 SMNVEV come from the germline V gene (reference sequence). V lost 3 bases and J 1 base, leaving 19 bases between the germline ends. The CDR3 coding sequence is TGTGCCAGCAGTTTGGTGGGACCTATTGATGGCAGCAATCAGCCCCAGCATTTT. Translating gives CASSLVGPIDGSNQPQHF.

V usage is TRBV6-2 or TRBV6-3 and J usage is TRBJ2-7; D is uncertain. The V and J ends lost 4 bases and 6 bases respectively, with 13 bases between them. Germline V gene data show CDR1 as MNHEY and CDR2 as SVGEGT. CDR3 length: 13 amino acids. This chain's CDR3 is CASSLAGSGEQYF. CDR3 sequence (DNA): TGTGCCAGCAGTTTGGCAGGTTCCGGCGAGCAGTACTTC.

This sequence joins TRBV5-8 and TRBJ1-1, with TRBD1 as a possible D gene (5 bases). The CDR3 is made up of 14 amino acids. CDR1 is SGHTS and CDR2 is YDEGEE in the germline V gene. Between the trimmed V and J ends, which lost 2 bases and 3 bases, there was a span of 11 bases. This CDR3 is CASSLQVSYTEAFF. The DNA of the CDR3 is TGTGCCAGCAGCTTACAGGTCTCCTACACTGAAGCTTTCTTT.

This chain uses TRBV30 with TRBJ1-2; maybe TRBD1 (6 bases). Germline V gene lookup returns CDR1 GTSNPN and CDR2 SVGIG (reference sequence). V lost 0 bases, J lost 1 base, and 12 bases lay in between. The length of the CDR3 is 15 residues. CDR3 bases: TGTGCCTGGAGTGTACCCGGGACAAATAACTATGGCTACACCTTC. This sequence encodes CAWSVPGTNNYGYTF.

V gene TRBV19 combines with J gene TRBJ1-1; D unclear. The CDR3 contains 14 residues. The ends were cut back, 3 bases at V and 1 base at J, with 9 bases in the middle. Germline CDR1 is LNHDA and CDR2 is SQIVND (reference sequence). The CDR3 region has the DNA TGTGCCAGTAGTATGACACATCAGAACACTGAAGCTTTCTTT. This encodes CASSMTHQNTEAFF.

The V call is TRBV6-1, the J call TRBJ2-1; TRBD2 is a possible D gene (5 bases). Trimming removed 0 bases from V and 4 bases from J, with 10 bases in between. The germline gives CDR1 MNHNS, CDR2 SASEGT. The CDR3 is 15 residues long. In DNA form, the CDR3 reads TGTGCCAGCAGTGAAGCGGGAGTGGGTTACAATGAGCAGTTCTTC. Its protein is CASSEAGVGYNEQFF.